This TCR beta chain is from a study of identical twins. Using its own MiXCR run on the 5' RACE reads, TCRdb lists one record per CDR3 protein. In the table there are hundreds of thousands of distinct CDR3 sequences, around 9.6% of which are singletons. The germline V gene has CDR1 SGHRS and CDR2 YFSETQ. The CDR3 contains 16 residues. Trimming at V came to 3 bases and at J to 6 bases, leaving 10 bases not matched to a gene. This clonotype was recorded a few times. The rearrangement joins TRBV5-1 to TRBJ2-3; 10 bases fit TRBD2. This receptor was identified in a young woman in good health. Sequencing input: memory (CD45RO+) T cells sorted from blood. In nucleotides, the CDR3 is TGCGCCAGCAGCTCGGGCCTAGCGGGAGTTGAGGATACGCAGTATTTT. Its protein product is CASSSGLAGVEDTQYF.